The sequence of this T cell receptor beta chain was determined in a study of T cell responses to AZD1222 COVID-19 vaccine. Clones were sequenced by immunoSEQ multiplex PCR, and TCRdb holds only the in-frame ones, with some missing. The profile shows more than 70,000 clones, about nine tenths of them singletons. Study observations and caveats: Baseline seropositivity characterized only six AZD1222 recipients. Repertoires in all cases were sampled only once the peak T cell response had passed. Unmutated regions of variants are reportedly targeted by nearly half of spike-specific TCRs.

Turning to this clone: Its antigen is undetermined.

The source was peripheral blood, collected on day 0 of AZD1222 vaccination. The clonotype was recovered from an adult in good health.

CDR3 bases: TGTGCCAGCAGCGCCGGACAGGGGGTAGTCTATGGCTACACCTTC. This gives the protein CASSAGQGVVYGYTF. The rearrangement uses TRBV9 and TRBJ1-2; 10 nucleotides line up with TRBD1. This CDR3 has 15 residues. Germline V gives CDR1 SGDLS, CDR2 YYNGEE. V trimming: 3 bases; J trimming: 4 bases; junction bases outside the gene matches: 6.